This TCR beta chain came from a study of control samples from healthy donors and cancer patients. Clones were read by immunoSEQ multiplex PCR, and TCRdb kept only the in-frame ones, dropping some. This table has about 55,000 clones, approximately 88% appearing once. The ends were cut back, 2 bases at V and 8 bases at J, with 10 bases in the middle. The V gene's germline CDR1 is SGHNT and CDR2 YENEEA. This CDR3 is 14 amino acids long. The TCR originated in a man aged 50 to 60 in good health. The sequenced material came from blood. The chain carries TRBV11-3 and TRBJ1-6, with D unresolved. The CDR3 protein is CASSLRTAHSPLHF. The CDR3 DNA reads TGTGCCAGCAGCTTAAGGACCGCTCATTCACCCCTCCACTTT.